Listed here are 19 T cell receptor beta chains from one sample, sequenced in a study of metastatic and nonmetastatic thyroid tumors. TCRdb used MiXCR to call clones anew from the PCR reads. The sample consists of some 12,000 clones, roughly 30% of them appearing once. Until they underwent thyroid surgery, no patient had received any treatment. Specimen: tumor tissue. These receptors came from a female donor with papillary thyroid cancer or a benign thyroid nodule (not recorded which). Some clones in this sample may be carry-over from other donors' samples.

About this clone: The germline gene is not matched at one end of the junction; a read error may be the cause. The identical CDR3 is also encoded by other nucleotide sequences in the sample. The chain links TRBV27 to TRBJ1-2; D might be TRBD1 (5 bases). Germline V gives CDR1 MNHEY, CDR2 SMNVEV (reference sequence). The CDR3 contains 13 residues. This CDR3 is CASRDSPNYGYTF. The DNA for the CDR3 is TGTGCCAGCAGAGACAGTCCTAACTATGGATACACATTC.

The V call is TRBV9, the J call TRBJ2-1, with unresolved D. The CDR3 totals 15 residues. V lost 5 bases to trimming and J lost 0 bases, with 12 bases between them. Germline lookup yields CDR1 SGDLS and CDR2 YYNGEE. CDR3 sequence reads: CASSRWPLSYNEQFF. The CDR3 DNA reads TGTGCCAGCAGTCGATGGCCGCTCTCCTACAATGAGCAGTTCTTC.

V is TRBV5-1 and J is TRBJ2-1, with 10 bases matching TRBD2. The germline V gene encodes CDR1 SGHRS and CDR2 YFSETQ. V was pared by 0 bases and J by 9 bases, with 6 bases of the junction left unmatched. CDR3 length: 15 residues. CDR3 amino acids: CASSLVRERGGEQFF. CDR3 bases: TGCGCCAGCAGCTTGGTGAGGGAGCGGGGGGGTGAGCAGTTCTTC.

This clone was seen once. The chain recombines TRBV11-2 with TRBJ2-3; D is unresolved. V dropped 6 bases and J dropped 2 bases, with 9 bases sitting between them. Germline V CDR1 and CDR2: SGHAT, FQNNGV. There are 13 residues in the CDR3. CDR3 nucleotides: TGTGCCAGCAGTTGGACGTACACAGATACGCAGTATTTT. The encoded protein is CASSWTYTDTQYF.

Only one count was recorded for this clone. The chain employs TRBV5-6 and TRBJ1-1; a possible D gene is TRBD1 (5 bases). CDR3 length equals 15 residues. Germline lookup yields CDR1 SGHDT and CDR2 YYEEEE. V lost 1 base and J 0 bases, leaving 10 bases between the germline ends. CDR3 in DNA: TGTGCCAGCAGCTTGCCCGGGACGGTGAACACTGAAGCTTTCTTT. It codes for CASSLPGTVNTEAFF. The variable domain in full, with the rest retrieved from reference TRBV5-6 and TRBJ1-1, is DAGVTQSPTHLIKTRGQQVTLRCSPKSGHDTVSWYQQALGQGPQFIFQYYEEEERQRGNFPDRFSGHQFPNYSSELNVNALLLGDSALYLCASSLPGTVNTEAFFGQGTRLTVV.

In this sample, this clone is medium-sized. The rearrangement uses TRBV6-2 or TRBV6-3 and TRBJ1-2; D is unresolved. V lost 4 bases to trimming and J lost 0 bases, with 6 bases between them. Looked up from germline, CDR1 is MNHEY and CDR2 is SVGEGT. The CDR3 runs 13 residues. The CDR3 nucleotides read TGTGCCAGCAGTTGGGCGGCTAACTATGGCTACACCTTC. It specifies CASSWAANYGYTF.

The rearrangement links TRBV20-1 to TRBJ2-7; 8 nucleotides match TRBD1. V lost 5 bases to trimming and J lost 3 bases; unmatched junction nucleotides: 6. Germline CDR1 and CDR2: DFQATT and SNEGSKA (reference sequence). The CDR3 consists of 13 residues. The CDR3 DNA is TGCAGTGCTCCAGACAGGGGTAGCTACGAGCAGTACGTC. Translation: CSAPDRGSYEQYV.

A remark on this clone: A much larger clone differs by one base, so this may be a read error. The rearrangement uses TRBV7-3 and TRBJ2-2; D is unclear. CDR1 SGHTA and CDR2 FQGTGA come from the germline V gene. The CDR3 spans 15 residues. Here the CDR3 reads CASSLWWVNTGELFF. The DNA for the CDR3 is TGCGCCAGCAGCTTATGGTGGGTCAACACCGGGGAGCTGTTTTTT.

This clone was observed a few times. V is TRBV27 and J is TRBJ1-1, with no clear D. Germline CDR1 and CDR2: MNHEY and SMNVEV (reference sequence). V lost 4 bases to trimming and J lost 1 base, with 10 bases between them. The CDR3 is 14 amino acids. CDR3 amino acids: CASSSWSGNTEAFF. DNA for the CDR3: TGTGCCAGCAGTTCCTGGTCTGGGAACACTGAAGCTTTCTTT.

DNA for the CDR3: TGTGCCAGCAGTTTAGGCGGGAGGCCCACCGGGGAGCTGTTTTTT. Its protein is CASSLGGRPTGELFF. This chain uses TRBV27 with TRBJ2-2; 8 nucleotides align to TRBD2. CDR1 and CDR2 (germline): MNHEY, SMNVEV (reference sequence). The trim removed 2 bases at V and 4 bases at J, leaving 3 bases unmatched. The CDR3 consists of 15 residues.

Concerning this clone itself: One end of the junction does not line up with germline, which may come from a read error. This sample also contains other DNA sequences that code for the same CDR3. The chain links TRBV5-4 to TRBJ2-3, with 7 bases lining up with TRBD2. Germline-derived CDR1 and CDR2 are SGHNT and YYREEE (reference sequence). CDR3 length: 13 amino acids. Here the CDR3 reads CASSPTSTDTQYF. The CDR3 DNA reads TGTGCCAGCAGCCCGACTAGCACAGATACACAGTATTTT.

V usage is TRBV28 and J usage is TRBJ2-7; possibly TRBD1 for D (6 bases). CDR1 is MDHEN and CDR2 is SYDVKM in the germline V gene. The CDR3 is made up of 17 amino acids. The V gene lost 6 bases and the J gene lost 3 bases, with 24 bases spanning the gap. CDR3 loop: CASSPQVSPGHFYEQYF. The CDR3, as DNA: TGTGCCAGCAGCCCCCAGGTCTCCCCGGGACACTTCTACGAGCAGTACTTC.

This chain links TRBV11-3 with TRBJ2-1; possible D gene TRBD2, 5 bases. Trimming stripped 0 bases from V and 5 bases from J, with 8 bases between. CDR1 and CDR2 (germline): SGHNT, YENEEA. The CDR3 length is 14 residues. The CDR3: CASSLEFGDNEQFF. The CDR3 nucleotides are TGTGCCAGCAGCTTAGAATTCGGGGACAATGAGCAGTTCTTC.

This clone was counted at least ten times. The rearrangement joins TRBV27 to TRBJ2-7; 9 bases agree with TRBD1. Germline CDR1 and CDR2: MNHEY and SMNVEV (reference sequence). This CDR3 is built from 15 residues. The junction had 4 bases not matched to a gene; V was cut back by 2 bases and J by 2 bases. The CDR3 DNA is TGTGCCAGCAGTTTAACGGGACAGGGCGCCTACGAGCAGTACTTC. Amino acid sequence: CASSLTGQGAYEQYF.

This clone has a handful of counts. No conserved phenylalanine or tryptophan is present at the end of the CDR3, so a read error is the likely explanation. At the DNA level, this CDR3 is encoded by other sequences in the same sample as well. V and J are TRBV29-1 and TRBJ2-5, with D uncertain. The CDR3 is 10 amino acids. Germline values: CDR1 SQVTM, CDR2 ANQGSEA. This chain's CDR3 is CGAYQETQYL. CDR3 nucleotides: TGCGGTGCCTACCAAGAGACCCAGTACCTC.

The J gene is TRBJ2-2, the V gene TRBV27; no firm D call. This CDR3 spans 13 amino acids. V gave up 0 bases and J gave up 6 bases, with 5 bases separating them. In germline, CDR1 is MNHEY, CDR2 SMNVEV (reference sequence). DNA for the CDR3: TGTGCCAGCAGTTTATCCCTACCCGGGGAGCTGTTTTTT. Amino acids: CASSLSLPGELFF.

This clone is large within its sample. V usage is TRBV6-1 and J usage is TRBJ2-7; D gene unclear. Germline lookup yields CDR1 MNHNS and CDR2 SASEGT. V lost 6 bases to trimming and J lost 3 bases, with 12 bases between them. The CDR3 runs to 13 residues. CDR3 DNA sequence: TGTGCCAGCAGAACGGGCCTAGGCTACGAGCAGTACTTC. It specifies CASRTGLGYEQYF.

This clone qualifies as medium-sized (0.01 to 0.1%). The chain recombines TRBV12-3 or TRBV12-4 with TRBJ2-7; D not certain. The CDR3 has 13 residues. Deletions cut 3 bases from V and 8 bases from J, with 14 bases between. CDR3: CASSFGSNSQQYF. The CDR3 nucleotides are TGTGCCAGCAGTTTTGGGTCCAATTCACAGCAGTACTTC.

The chain is built from TRBV20-1 and TRBJ2-1; 9 bases are shared with TRBD2. CDR1 is DFQATT, CDR2 SNEGSKA, per germline (reference sequence). This CDR3 region has 16 residues. The J segment lost 7 bases and the V segment lost 8 bases, leaving 18 bases of the junction unmatched. Here the CDR3 reads CSLEGSSGDRRNEQFF. CDR3 DNA: TGCAGTCTCGAGGGGTCTAGCGGGGATCGCCGAAATGAGCAGTTCTTC.